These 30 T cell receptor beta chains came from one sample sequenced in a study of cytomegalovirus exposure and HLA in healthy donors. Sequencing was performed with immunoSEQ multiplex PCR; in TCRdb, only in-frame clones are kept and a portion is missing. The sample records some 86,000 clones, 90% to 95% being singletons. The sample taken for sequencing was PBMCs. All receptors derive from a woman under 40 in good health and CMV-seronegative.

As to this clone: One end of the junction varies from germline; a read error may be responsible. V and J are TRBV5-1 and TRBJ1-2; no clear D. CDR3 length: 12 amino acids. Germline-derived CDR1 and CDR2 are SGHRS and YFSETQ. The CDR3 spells CASSFVPPPISF. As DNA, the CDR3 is TGCGCCAGCAGCTTTGTACCCCCCCCTATATCCTTC.

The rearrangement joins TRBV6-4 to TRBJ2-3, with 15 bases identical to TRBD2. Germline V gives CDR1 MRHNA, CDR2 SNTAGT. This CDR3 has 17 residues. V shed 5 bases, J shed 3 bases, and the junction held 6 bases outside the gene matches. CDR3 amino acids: CASSSGLAGGATDTQYF. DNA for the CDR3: TGTGCCAGCAGTTCGGGACTAGCGGGGGGCGCAACAGATACGCAGTATTTT.

The CDR3 sequence is CASSARPSGRAYEQYF. The CDR3 DNA is TGTGCCAGTAGTGCCCGTCCTAGCGGGAGGGCCTACGAGCAGTACTTC. This chain uses TRBV19 with TRBJ2-7; 12 bases are a match to TRBD2. This CDR3 spans 16 amino acids. V dropped 5 bases and J dropped 2; count of bases not matched to a gene: 7. The germline gives CDR1 LNHDA, CDR2 SQIVND (reference sequence). Together with reference TRBV19 and TRBJ2-7, the CDR3 gives the full variable domain: DGGITQSPKYLFRKEGQNVTLSCEQNLNHDAMYWYRQDPGQGLRLIYYSQIVNDFQKGDIAEGYSVSREKKESFPLTVTSAQKNPTAFYLCASSARPSGRAYEQYFGPGTRLTVT.

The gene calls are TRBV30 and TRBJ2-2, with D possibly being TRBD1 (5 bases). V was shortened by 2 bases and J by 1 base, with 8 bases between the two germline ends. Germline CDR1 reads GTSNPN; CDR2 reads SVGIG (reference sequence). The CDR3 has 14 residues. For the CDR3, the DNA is TGTGCCTGGAGTACTACAGGGAACACCGGGGAGCTGTTTTTT. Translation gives CAWSTTGNTGELFF.

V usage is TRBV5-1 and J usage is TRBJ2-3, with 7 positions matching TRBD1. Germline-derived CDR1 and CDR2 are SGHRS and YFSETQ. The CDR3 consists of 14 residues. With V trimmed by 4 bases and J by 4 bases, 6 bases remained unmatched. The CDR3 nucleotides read TGCGCCAGCAGCCTAAACAGGGGCGCAGATACGCAGTATTTT. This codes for CASSLNRGADTQYF.

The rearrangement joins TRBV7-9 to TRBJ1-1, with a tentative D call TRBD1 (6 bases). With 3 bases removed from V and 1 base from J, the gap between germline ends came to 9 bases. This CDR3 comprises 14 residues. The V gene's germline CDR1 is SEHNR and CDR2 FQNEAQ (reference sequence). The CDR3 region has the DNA TGTGCCAGCAGCTTGGACAGCGCGAACACTGAAGCTTTCTTT. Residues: CASSLDSANTEAFF.

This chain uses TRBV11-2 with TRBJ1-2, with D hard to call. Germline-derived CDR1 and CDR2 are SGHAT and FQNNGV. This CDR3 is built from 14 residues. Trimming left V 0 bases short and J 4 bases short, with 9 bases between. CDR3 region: CASSLDLRPYGYTF. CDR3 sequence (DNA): TGTGCCAGCAGCTTAGATTTGAGGCCCTATGGCTACACCTTC.

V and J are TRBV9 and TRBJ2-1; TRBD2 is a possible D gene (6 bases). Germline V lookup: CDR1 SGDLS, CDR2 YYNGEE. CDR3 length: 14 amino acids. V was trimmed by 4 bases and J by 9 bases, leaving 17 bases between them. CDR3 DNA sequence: TGTGCCAGCAGCCTCGGGGGAGGTGGCGGTGAGCAGTTCTTC. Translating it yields CASSLGGGGGEQFF.

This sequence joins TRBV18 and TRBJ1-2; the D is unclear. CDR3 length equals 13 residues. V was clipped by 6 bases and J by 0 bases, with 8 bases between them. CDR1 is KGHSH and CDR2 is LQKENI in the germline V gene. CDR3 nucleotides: TGTGCCAGCTCCCTAACAGCTAACTATGGCTACACCTTC. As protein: CASSLTANYGYTF.

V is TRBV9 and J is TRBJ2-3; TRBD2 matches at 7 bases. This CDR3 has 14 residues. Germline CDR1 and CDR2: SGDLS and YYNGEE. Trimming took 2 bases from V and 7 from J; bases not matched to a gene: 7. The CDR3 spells CASSVLAVGNTQYF. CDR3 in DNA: TGTGCCAGCAGCGTCCTAGCGGTGGGGAATACGCAGTATTTT.

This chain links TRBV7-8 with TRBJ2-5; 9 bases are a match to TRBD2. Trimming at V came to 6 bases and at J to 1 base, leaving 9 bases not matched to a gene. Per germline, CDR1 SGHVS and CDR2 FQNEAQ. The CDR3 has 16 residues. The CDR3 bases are TGTGCCAGCAGGCGACCGAGGCGGGGGGGCCAAGAGACCCAGTACTTC. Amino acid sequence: CASRRPRRGGQETQYF.

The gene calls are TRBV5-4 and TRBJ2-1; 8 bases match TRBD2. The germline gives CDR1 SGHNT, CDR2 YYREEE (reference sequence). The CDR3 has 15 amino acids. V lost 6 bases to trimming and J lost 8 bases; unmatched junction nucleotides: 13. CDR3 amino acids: CASTTRLARHHEQFF. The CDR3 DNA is TGTGCCAGCACCACGCGACTAGCGCGTCACCATGAGCAGTTCTTC.

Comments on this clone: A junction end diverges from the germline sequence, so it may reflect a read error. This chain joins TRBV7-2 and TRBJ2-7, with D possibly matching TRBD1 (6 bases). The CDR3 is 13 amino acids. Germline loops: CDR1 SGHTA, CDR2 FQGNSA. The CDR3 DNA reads TGTGCCAGCAGCTTAGCGTTTAGTGGGGGCTTGGACTTC. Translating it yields CASSLAFSGGLDF. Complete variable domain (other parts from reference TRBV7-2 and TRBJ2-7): GAGVSQSPSNKVTEKGKDVELRCDPISGHTALYWYRQSLGQGLEFLIYFQGNSAPDKSGLPSDRFSAERTGGSVSTLTIQRTQQEDSAVYLCASSLAFSGGLDFGPGTRLTVT.

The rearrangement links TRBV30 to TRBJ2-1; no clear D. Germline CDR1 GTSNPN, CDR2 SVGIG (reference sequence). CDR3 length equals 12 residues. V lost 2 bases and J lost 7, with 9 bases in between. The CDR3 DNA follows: TGTGCCTGGAGTCGGGTTGGGAATGAGCAGTTCTTC. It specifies CAWSRVGNEQFF.

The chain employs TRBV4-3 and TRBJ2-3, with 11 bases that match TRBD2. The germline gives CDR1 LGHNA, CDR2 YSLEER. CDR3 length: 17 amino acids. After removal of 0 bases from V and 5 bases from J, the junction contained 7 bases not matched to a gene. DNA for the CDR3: TGCGCCAGCAGCCAAGAAAGTATAGCGGGGGGGCAAGATACGCAGTATTTT. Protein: CASSQESIAGGQDTQYF.

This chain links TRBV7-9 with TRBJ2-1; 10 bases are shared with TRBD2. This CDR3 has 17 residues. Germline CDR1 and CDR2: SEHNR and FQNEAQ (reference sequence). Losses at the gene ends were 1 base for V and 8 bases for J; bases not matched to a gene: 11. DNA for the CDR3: TGTGCCAGCAGCTTAGTCACCAGAGCGGGAGGGCCCGATGAGCAGTTCTTC. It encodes CASSLVTRAGGPDEQFF. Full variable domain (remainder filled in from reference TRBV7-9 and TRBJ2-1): DTGVSQNPRHKITKRGQNVTFRCDPISEHNRLYWYRQTLGQGPEFLTYFQNEAQLEKSRLLSDRFSAERPKGSFSTLEIQRTEQGDSAMYLCASSLVTRAGGPDEQFFGPGTRLTVL.

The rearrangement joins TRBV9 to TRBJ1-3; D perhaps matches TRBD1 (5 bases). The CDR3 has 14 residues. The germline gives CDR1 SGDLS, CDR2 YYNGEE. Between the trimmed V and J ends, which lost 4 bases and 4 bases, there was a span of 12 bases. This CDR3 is CASSPQTVGNTIYF. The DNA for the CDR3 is TGTGCCAGCAGCCCTCAGACAGTAGGAAACACCATATATTTT.

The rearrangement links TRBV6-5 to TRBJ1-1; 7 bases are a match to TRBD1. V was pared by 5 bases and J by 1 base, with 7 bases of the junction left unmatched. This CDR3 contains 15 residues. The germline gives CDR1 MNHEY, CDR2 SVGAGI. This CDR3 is CASSNRRTGNTEAFF. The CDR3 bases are TGTGCCAGCAGTAACCGGAGGACAGGGAACACTGAAGCTTTCTTT.

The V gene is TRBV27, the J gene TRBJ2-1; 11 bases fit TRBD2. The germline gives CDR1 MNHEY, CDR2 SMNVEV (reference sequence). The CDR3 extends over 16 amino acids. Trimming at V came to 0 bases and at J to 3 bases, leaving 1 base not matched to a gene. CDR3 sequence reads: CASSLSLAGGYNEQFF. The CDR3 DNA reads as TGTGCCAGCAGTTTATCGCTAGCGGGAGGCTACAATGAGCAGTTCTTC.

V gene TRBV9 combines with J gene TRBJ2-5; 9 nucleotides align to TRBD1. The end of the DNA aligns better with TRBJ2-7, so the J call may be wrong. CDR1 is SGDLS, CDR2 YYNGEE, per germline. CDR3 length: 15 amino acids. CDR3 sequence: CASSPSGTGYNEQYF. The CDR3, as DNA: TGTGCCAGCAGCCCATCCGGGACAGGGTACAACGAGCAGTACTTC.

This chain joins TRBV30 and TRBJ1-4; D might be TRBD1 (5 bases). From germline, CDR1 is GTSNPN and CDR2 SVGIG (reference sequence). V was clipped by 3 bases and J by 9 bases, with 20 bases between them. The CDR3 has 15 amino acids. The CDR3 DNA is TGTGCCTGGAGGGACCGGGACCTAGCGGGGAAAAAACTGTTTTTT. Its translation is CAWRDRDLAGKKLFF.

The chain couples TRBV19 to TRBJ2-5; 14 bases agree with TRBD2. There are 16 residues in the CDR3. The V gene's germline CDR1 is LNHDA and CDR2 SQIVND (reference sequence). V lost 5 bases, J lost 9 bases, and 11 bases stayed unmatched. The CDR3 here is CASSFSTSGGAAAQYF. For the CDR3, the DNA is TGTGCCAGTAGTTTCTCGACTAGCGGGGGGGCCGCGGCCCAGTACTTC.

This CDR3 is CASSGRGTSGPYEQYF. DNA for the CDR3: TGTGCCAGCAGTGGTAGGGGGACATCCGGACCCTACGAGCAGTACTTC. The gene calls are TRBV6-1 and TRBJ2-7; D is possibly TRBD1 (6 bases). The length of the CDR3 is 16 residues. Germline CDR1 MNHNS, CDR2 SASEGT. The V gene lost 4 bases and the J gene lost 2 bases, with 18 bases spanning the gap.

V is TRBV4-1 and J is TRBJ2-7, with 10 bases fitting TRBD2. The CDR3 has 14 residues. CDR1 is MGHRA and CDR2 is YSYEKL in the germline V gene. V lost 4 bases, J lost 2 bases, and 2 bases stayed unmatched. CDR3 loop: CASSPSGRAYEQYF. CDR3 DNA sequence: TGCGCCAGCAGCCCAAGCGGGAGGGCCTACGAGCAGTACTTC.

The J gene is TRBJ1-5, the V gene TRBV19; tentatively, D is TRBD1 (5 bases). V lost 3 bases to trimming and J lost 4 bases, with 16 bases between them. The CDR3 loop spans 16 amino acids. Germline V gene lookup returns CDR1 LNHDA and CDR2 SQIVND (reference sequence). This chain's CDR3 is CASSIYATVRNQPQHF. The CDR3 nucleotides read TGTGCCAGTAGTATTTATGCGACAGTTAGGAATCAGCCCCAGCATTTT.

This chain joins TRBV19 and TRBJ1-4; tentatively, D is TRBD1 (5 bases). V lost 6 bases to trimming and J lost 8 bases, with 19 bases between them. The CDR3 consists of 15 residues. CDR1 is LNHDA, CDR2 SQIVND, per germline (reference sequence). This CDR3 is CASSPPGGRVEKLFF. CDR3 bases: TGTGCCAGTAGCCCTCCCGGGGGGAGAGTGGAAAAACTGTTTTTT.

The CDR3 bases are TGTGCCTGGAGTGTACTCTTCGGGCGGTCAGGGGGCGCATGGTATGGCTACACCTTC. It is translated as CAWSVLFGRSGGAWYGYTF. J is TRBJ1-2 and V is TRBV30, with 8 bases lining up with TRBD1. The germline V gene has CDR1 GTSNPN and CDR2 SVGIG (reference sequence). The CDR3 covers 19 residues. Trimming at V came to 0 bases and at J to 5 bases, leaving 20 bases not matched to a gene.

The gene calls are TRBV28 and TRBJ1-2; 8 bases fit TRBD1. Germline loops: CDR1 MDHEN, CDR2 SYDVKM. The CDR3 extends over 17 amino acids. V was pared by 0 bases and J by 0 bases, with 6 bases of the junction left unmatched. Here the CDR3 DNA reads TGTGCCAGCAGTTTATGGGGGACAGGTTCCCCTAACTATGGCTACACCTTC. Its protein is CASSLWGTGSPNYGYTF.

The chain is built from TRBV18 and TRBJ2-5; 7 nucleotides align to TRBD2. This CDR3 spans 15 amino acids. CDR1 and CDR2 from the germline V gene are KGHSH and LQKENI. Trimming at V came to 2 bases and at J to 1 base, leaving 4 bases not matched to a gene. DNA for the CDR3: TGTGCCAGCTCACCAGTTACTAGCGCCCAAGAGACCCAGTACTTC. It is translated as CASSPVTSAQETQYF.

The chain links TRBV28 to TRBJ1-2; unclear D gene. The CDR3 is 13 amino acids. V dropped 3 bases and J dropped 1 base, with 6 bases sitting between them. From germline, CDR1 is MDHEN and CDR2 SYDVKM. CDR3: CASSFNNNYGYTF. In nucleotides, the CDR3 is TGTGCCAGCAGTTTCAACAATAACTATGGCTACACCTTC.